The 10 T cell receptor beta chains below come from one sample, sequenced in a study of shared clonotypes between healthy human individuals. The method was immunoSEQ multiplex PCR; TCRdb's version includes in-frame clones alone and lacks a portion of them. The table includes around 2.3 million clones, almost 96% detected once. Sequencing was done on a sample of naive CD4+ T cells sorted from blood. Subset described: CD45RA+ positively selected. These receptors were obtained from a man younger than 35 in good health.

The chain employs TRBV5-1 and TRBJ1-1; D gene unclear. The CDR3 is 13 amino acids. V was trimmed by 5 bases and J by 7 bases, leaving 15 bases between them. CDR1 and CDR2 from the germline V gene are SGHRS and YFSETQ. DNA of the CDR3: TGCGCCAGCAGAATAAGGTCGGGTGTTGAAGCTTTCTTT. This translates into CASRIRSGVEAFF. The whole variable domain, remainder taken from reference TRBV5-1 and TRBJ1-1, is KAGVTQTPRYLIKTRGQQVTLSCSPISGHRSVSWYQQTPGQGLQFLFEYFSETQRNKGNFPGRFSGRQFSNSRSEMNVSTLELGDSALYLCASRIRSGVEAFFGQGTRLTVV.

The chain has TRBV10-3 and TRBJ2-1, with D maybe TRBD1 (5 bases). The CDR3 runs to 17 residues. Germline CDR1 and CDR2: ENHRY and SYGVKD. Trimming took 2 bases from V and 6 from J, leaving 20 bases between them. The CDR3 sequence: CAISEVQGQIVGNEQFF. The CDR3 bases are TGTGCCATCAGTGAGGTGCAGGGTCAGATTGTGGGCAATGAGCAGTTCTTC.

The chain combines TRBV28 with TRBJ1-4; D is unclear. Germline CDR1 MDHEN, CDR2 SYDVKM. The CDR3 has 15 residues. V was shortened by 5 bases and J by 1 base, with 11 bases between the two germline ends. DNA for the CDR3: TGTGCCAGCAGTATGCGGGCCCTAACTAATGAAAAACTGTTTTTT. This encodes CASSMRALTNEKLFF.

The chain couples TRBV7-8 to TRBJ2-2, with TRBD1 matching 8 bases. The germline V gene encodes CDR1 SGHVS and CDR2 FQNEAQ. The CDR3 runs to 13 residues. V trimming: 7 bases; J trimming: 6 bases; junction bases outside the gene matches: 4. The DNA of the CDR3 is TGTGCCAGCACTATACAGGGGGCCGGGGAGCTGTTTTTT. It translates to CASTIQGAGELFF.

This chain uses TRBV6-6 with TRBJ2-6, with D possibly being TRBD2 (5 bases). CDR1 is MNHNY and CDR2 is SVGAGI in the germline V gene (reference sequence). V lost 7 bases, J lost 0 bases, and 7 bases lay in between. This CDR3 has 14 amino acids. The CDR3 DNA follows: TGTGCCAGCATGAGGGCCTCTGGGGCCAACGTCCTGACTTTC. Amino acids: CASMRASGANVLTF.

The chain combines TRBV7-2 with TRBJ2-7; D remains unclear. This CDR3 spans 13 amino acids. Germline lookup yields CDR1 SGHTA and CDR2 FQGNSA. V lost 4 bases and J lost 6, with 13 bases in between. The CDR3 DNA reads as TGTGCCAGCAGCTCCACCCACCTCCGCGAGCAGTACTTC. Protein sequence: CASSSTHLREQYF.

The chain employs TRBV5-6 and TRBJ2-5, with D hard to call. V was trimmed by 1 base and J by 5 bases, leaving 12 bases between them. CDR3 length: 14 amino acids. Per germline, CDR1 SGHDT and CDR2 YYEEEE. CDR3 bases: TGTGCCAGCAGCTTGTACTCTTTTACGGAGACCCAGTACTTC. This encodes CASSLYSFTETQYF.

With respect to this clone: This specimen includes other DNA sequences encoding the same CDR3. V usage is TRBV30 and J usage is TRBJ2-1; 9 nucleotides align to TRBD2. Trimming at V came to 0 bases and at J to 4 bases, leaving 4 bases not matched to a gene. The CDR3 loop spans 15 amino acids. Germline loops: CDR1 GTSNPN, CDR2 SVGIG (reference sequence). CDR3 region: CAWSVRAGGYNEQFF. Here the CDR3 DNA reads TGTGCCTGGAGTGTAAGGGCGGGGGGGTACAATGAGCAGTTCTTC.

The rearrangement links TRBV5-6 to TRBJ1-2; no clear D. CDR3 size: 14 residues. From germline, CDR1 is SGHDT and CDR2 YYEEEE. Between the trimmed V and J ends, which lost 1 base and 4 bases, there was a span of 11 bases. The CDR3 sequence: CASSLIRSPYGYTF. In DNA form, the CDR3 reads TGTGCCAGCAGCTTGATAAGATCCCCCTATGGCTACACCTTC.

This chain connects TRBV5-6 to TRBJ1-1; the match to TRBD1 covers 7 bases. This CDR3 spans 17 amino acids. Germline lookup yields CDR1 SGHDT and CDR2 YYEEEE. The J segment lost 0 bases and the V segment lost 0 bases, leaving 8 bases of the junction unmatched. CDR3 in DNA: TGTGCCAGCAGCTTGGACCGGGACAGACCTATGAACACTGAAGCTTTCTTT. Protein sequence: CASSLDRDRPMNTEAFF. Full variable domain (remainder filled in from reference TRBV5-6 and TRBJ1-1): DAGVTQSPTHLIKTRGQQVTLRCSPKSGHDTVSWYQQALGQGPQFIFQYYEEEERQRGNFPDRFSGHQFPNYSSELNVNALLLGDSALYLCASSLDRDRPMNTEAFFGQGTRLTVV.